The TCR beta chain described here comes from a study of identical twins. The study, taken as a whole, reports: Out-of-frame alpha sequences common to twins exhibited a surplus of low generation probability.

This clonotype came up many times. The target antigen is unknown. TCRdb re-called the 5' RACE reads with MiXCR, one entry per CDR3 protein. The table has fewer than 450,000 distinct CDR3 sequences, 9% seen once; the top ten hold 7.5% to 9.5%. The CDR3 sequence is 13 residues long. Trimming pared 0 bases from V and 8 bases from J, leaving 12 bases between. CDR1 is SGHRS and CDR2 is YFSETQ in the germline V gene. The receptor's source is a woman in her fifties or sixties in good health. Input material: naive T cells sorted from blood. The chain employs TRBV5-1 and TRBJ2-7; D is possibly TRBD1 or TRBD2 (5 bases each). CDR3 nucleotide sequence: TGCGCCAGCAGCTTGGCGGGGCCAAGCAAGCAGTACTTC. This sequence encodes CASSLAGPSKQYF.